Described below is a single T cell receptor beta chain sequence and its context. These data are taken from a study of blood T cell repertoires in COVID-19. The authors' processing: Reference gene primer amplification gave nucleated cell count estimates. Method: immunoSEQ multiplex PCR; TCRdb's copy keeps in-frame clones and lacks some. That table gives V, J and clone size, and the DNA gave D and trimming. Of roughly 150,000 clones in the sample, about 83% are singletons; the top ten hold roughly 2%. This receptor was taken from a woman over 75 with acute or convalescent COVID-19. The specimen was peripheral blood.

The CDR3 is CAIRGHGDTEAFF. CDR3 nucleotides: TGTGCCATCAGGGGACACGGAGACACTGAAGCTTTCTTT. The chain joins TRBV10-3 to TRBJ1-1, with TRBD1 as a possible D gene (6 bases). The CDR3 runs 13 residues. Germline V gene lookup returns CDR1 ENHRY and CDR2 SYGVKD. The V and J ends lost 6 bases and 3 bases respectively, with 11 bases between them.